Listed here is a single T cell receptor beta chain. The antigen remains unidentified. These data come from a study of T cells after yellow fever vaccination. Study outcomes and limitations: The secondary response was weaker, and its peak arrived faster, on day 5 versus 15. Most primary-vaccination clones reappeared after the booster (about 95% CD4, about 90% CD8).

TCRdb re-analysed the 5' RACE reads in MiXCR, keeping a single row per CDR3 protein. The sample includes almost 600,000 distinct CDR3 sequences, 13% of them seen just once. Specimen: PBMCs, collected on the day of the yellow fever booster vaccination. This TCR was sampled from a man aged 30 to 39 who received the YFV17D yellow fever vaccine.

The chain's CDR3 is CASSLRERHTEAFF. CDR3 DNA sequence: TGTGCCAGCAGTCTCCGGGAGCGACACACTGAAGCTTTCTTT. The V gene is TRBV6-1, the J gene TRBJ1-1; the D is unclear. CDR3 length equals 14 residues. The V end lost 5 bases, the J end lost 3 bases, and 13 bases lay between the germline ends. CDR1 and CDR2 from the germline V gene are MNHNS and SASEGT.